Listed here are 21 T cell receptor beta chains from one sample, sequenced in a study of Graves' ophthalmopathy and Graves' hyperthyroidism. Using RNA transcripts, the TCR beta CDR3 regions were amplified. The authors performed first-round RT-PCR with HTBI primers and then a second-round multiplex PCR. One entry per CDR3 protein results from TCRdb running MiXCR on the multiplex PCR reads. Among under 350,000 distinct CDR3 sequences listed, 17% were seen once. What was sequenced was peripheral blood. Receptor source: an adult man with Graves' ophthalmopathy.

Ten or more counts support this clonotype. V usage is TRBV5-1 and J usage is TRBJ2-5; the D call may be TRBD1 or TRBD2 (5 bases each). Germline CDR1 SGHRS, CDR2 YFSETQ. Trimming removed 0 bases from V and 2 bases from J, with 11 bases in between. The CDR3 is made up of 15 amino acids. The CDR3 sequence is CASSLAGAGQETQYF. CDR3 DNA: TGCGCCAGCAGCTTGGCCGGGGCAGGGCAAGAGACCCAGTACTTC.

There are a few counts of this clonotype. V and J are TRBV4-2 and TRBJ2-6; 10 bases line up with TRBD2. The CDR3 runs to 19 residues. Trimming removed 0 bases from V and 2 bases from J; junction bases left unmatched: 7. Germline V gene sequence: CDR1 LGHNA, CDR2 YNFKEQ. CDR3 region: CASSQEFGLAGAGANVLTF. Written as DNA, the CDR3 is TGTGCCAGCAGCCAAGAATTTGGCCTAGCGGGGGCTGGGGCCAACGTCCTGACTTTC.

In this sample, this clonotype turned up many times. DNA for the CDR3: TGTGCCAGTAGCTCTCAGAGGGCCTACGAGCAGTACTTC. It yields the protein CASSSQRAYEQYF. This chain uses TRBV19 with TRBJ2-7, with D perhaps TRBD2 (5 bases). Germline V gene lookup returns CDR1 LNHDA and CDR2 SQIVND (reference sequence). The CDR3 totals 13 residues. The ends were cut back, 6 bases at V and 2 bases at J, with 11 bases in the middle.

This clonotype was seen ten or more times. V gene TRBV6-1 combines with J gene TRBJ1-1; D might be TRBD1 (6 bases). The V end lost 7 bases, the J end lost 0 bases, and 15 bases lay between the germline ends. The CDR3 runs to 15 residues. Germline V gene lookup returns CDR1 MNHNS and CDR2 SASEGT. The CDR3 sequence: CASTEVDRMNTEAFF. CDR3 bases: TGTGCCAGCACCGAGGTCGACAGGATGAACACTGAAGCTTTCTTT.

This clonotype has at least ten counts. The J gene is TRBJ1-6, the V gene TRBV7-9; the D gene is possibly TRBD1 (5 bases). There are 15 residues in the CDR3. V was shortened by 2 bases and J by 16 bases, with 21 bases between the two germline ends. Germline CDR1 reads SEHNR; CDR2 reads FQNEAQ (reference sequence). Here the CDR3 reads CASSLIRQTEGPLHF. In DNA form, the CDR3 reads TGTGCCAGCAGCTTAATCCGGCAGACAGAGGGGCCGCTCCACTTT. Together with reference TRBV7-9 and TRBJ1-6, the CDR3 gives the full variable domain: DTGVSQNPRHKITKRGQNVTFRCDPISEHNRLYWYRQTLGQGPEFLTYFQNEAQLEKSRLLSDRFSAERPKGSFSTLEIQRTEQGDSAMYLCASSLIRQTEGPLHFGNGTRLTVT.

This clonotype was counted many times. The chain recombines TRBV27 with TRBJ2-5, with 7 bases aligning to TRBD2. The CDR3 sequence is 14 residues long. Germline-derived CDR1 and CDR2 are MNHEY and SMNVEV (reference sequence). V lost 3 bases, J lost 1 base, and 2 bases stayed unmatched. This chain's CDR3 is CASSFGGIQETQYF. The CDR3 nucleotides read TGTGCCAGCAGTTTCGGGGGGATCCAAGAGACCCAGTACTTC.

The genes are TRBV24-1 and TRBJ1-1; perhaps TRBD1 as D (6 bases). V lost 3 bases, J lost 6 bases, and 10 bases lay in between. The CDR3 spans 13 residues. The germline V gene has CDR1 KGHDR and CDR2 SFDVKD. In DNA, the CDR3 is TGTGCCACCAGTGATAAGACAGGCCCTGAAGCTTTCTTT. Translation: CATSDKTGPEAFF.

This clonotype was counted many times. V is TRBV6-1 and J is TRBJ2-7; TRBD1 might be the D (6 bases). Germline V lookup: CDR1 MNHNS, CDR2 SASEGT. CDR3 length: 14 amino acids. Deletions cut 5 bases from V and 5 bases from J, with 16 bases between. The CDR3 sequence is CASSRDHRDHEQYF. The CDR3 nucleotides read TGTGCCAGCAGTAGGGACCACAGGGATCACGAGCAGTACTTC.

This clonotype was seen many times. This sequence joins TRBV27 and TRBJ1-5; TRBD1 might be the D (5 bases). Germline-derived CDR1 and CDR2 are MNHEY and SMNVEV (reference sequence). V was cut by 5 bases and J by 3 bases, with 11 bases left in between. CDR3 size: 14 residues. This CDR3 reads CASSNDRHNQPQHF. As DNA, the CDR3 is TGTGCCAGCAGTAACGACAGACACAATCAGCCCCAGCATTTT.

This clonotype came up a few times. This chain links TRBV20-1 with TRBJ1-5, with D hard to call. The V end was cut by 6 bases, the J end by 6 bases, with 15 bases between. The CDR3 totals 13 residues. CDR1 DFQATT and CDR2 SNEGSKA come from the germline V gene (reference sequence). DNA for the CDR3: TGCAGTGCAGCCCGGTCCGTCGGTCAGCCCCAGCATTTT. Protein product: CSAARSVGQPQHF.

A note on this clonotype: Sequence at one end of the junction differs from germline and may be a read error. This chain connects TRBV9 to TRBJ2-5; 9 positions agree with TRBD2. Looked up from germline, CDR1 is SGDLS and CDR2 is YYNGEE. The CDR3 is 15 residues long. The CDR3 DNA reads TGTGCCAGCAGCAATGAGGGACTAGCTCAAGAGACACAGTACTTC. Translating it yields CASSNEGLAQETQYF.

This clonotype was observed a handful of times. V usage is TRBV28 and J usage is TRBJ1-1; D is ambiguous. The V end was cut by 3 bases, the J end by 6 bases, with 17 bases between. This CDR3 region has 15 residues. CDR1 and CDR2 (germline): MDHEN, SYDVKM. CDR3 loop: CASSFLDLVISEAFF. The DNA for the CDR3 is TGTGCCAGCAGTTTCCTGGACCTAGTAATCTCTGAAGCTTTCTTT.

This clonotype was observed many times. The rearrangement joins TRBV5-1 to TRBJ1-1; a possible D gene is TRBD1 (5 bases). Trimming took 3 bases from V and 5 from J, leaving 11 bases between them. The CDR3 loop spans 13 amino acids. Germline V lookup: CDR1 SGHRS, CDR2 YFSETQ. The CDR3 region is CASSYLWGTEAFF. CDR3 DNA sequence: TGCGCCAGCAGCTACTTGTGGGGGACTGAAGCTTTCTTT.

This clonotype was picked up many times. In DNA, the CDR3 is TGTGCCAGCAGAAGGGTGGGCCGGGGCCCCTACGAGCAGTACTTC. Protein: CASRRVGRGPYEQYF. V usage is TRBV2 and J usage is TRBJ2-7; D is tentatively TRBD1 or TRBD2 (5 bases each). Germline V gives CDR1 SNHLY, CDR2 FYNNEI. Trimming took off 6 bases at V and 2 bases at J, with 17 bases between the two ends. This CDR3 region has 15 residues.

This clonotype was observed at least ten times. This chain uses TRBV20-1 with TRBJ1-2; TRBD1 matches at 7 bases. The germline gives CDR1 DFQATT, CDR2 SNEGSKA (reference sequence). The CDR3 contains 13 residues. The ends lost 1 base at V and 7 bases at J; junction bases unmatched: 6. CDR3 in DNA: TGCAGTGCTAGAGTAGAGGGGGCTGGTGGCTACACCTTC. It codes for CSARVEGAGGYTF.

This clonotype was recorded many times. This sequence joins TRBV7-8 and TRBJ2-5; 8 bases align to TRBD1. The V and J ends lost 4 bases and 4 bases, in that order; junction bases with no gene match: 20. In germline, CDR1 is SGHVS, CDR2 FQNEAQ. The CDR3 runs 19 residues. As DNA, the CDR3 is TGTGCCAGCAGCTGGAAGAGATCAGGCAGGGGGCGAGGAGGAGAGACCCAGTACTTC. It yields the protein CASSWKRSGRGRGGETQYF.

This clonotype was counted at least ten times. The chain joins TRBV20-1 to TRBJ1-2; no firm D call. Deletions cut 6 bases from V and 5 bases from J, with 19 bases between. The V gene's germline CDR1 is DFQATT and CDR2 SNEGSKA (reference sequence). The CDR3 is made up of 14 amino acids. In nucleotides, the CDR3 is TGCAGTGCCCCTCAGCTGGGGAGGAGATATGGCTACACCTTC. It yields the protein CSAPQLGRRYGYTF.

Many counts were recorded for this clonotype. This chain links TRBV12-3 or TRBV12-4 with TRBJ2-7, with D unclear. The CDR3 consists of 12 residues. Trimming removed 6 bases at V and 7 bases at J, with 13 bases between. The CDR3 loop is CASSRYGLEQYF. In nucleotides, the CDR3 is TGTGCCAGCAGCCGTTACGGGCTGGAGCAGTACTTC.

This clonotype came up many times. The V call is TRBV20-1, the J call TRBJ2-6, with D possibly TRBD2 on 6 matching bases. The germline V and J ends were trimmed by 5 bases and 0 bases, with 8 bases remaining between them. Germline V lookup: CDR1 DFQATT, CDR2 SNEGSKA (reference sequence). This CDR3 comprises 14 residues. CDR3 coding DNA: TGCAGTGCTGCGCGGGGCTCTGGGGCCAACGTCCTGACTTTC. Amino acids: CSAARGSGANVLTF.

This chain links TRBV12-3 or TRBV12-4 with TRBJ1-1; D is possibly TRBD1 (5 bases). The CDR3 spans 13 residues. V shed 6 bases and J shed 6 bases, with 14 bases lying between them. CDR3 coding DNA: TGTGCCAGCAGCCGACCCAGGGTCTCTGAAGCTTTCTTT. It is translated as CASSRPRVSEAFF.

This clonotype was counted at least ten times. The rearrangement joins TRBV5-1 to TRBJ2-7; D possibly corresponds to TRBD1 (6 bases). The CDR3 is made up of 15 amino acids. Looked up from germline, CDR1 is SGHRS and CDR2 is YFSETQ. The germline V and J ends were trimmed by 0 bases and 4 bases, with 14 bases remaining between them. The DNA of the CDR3 is TGCGCCAGCAGCTTGGCCACAGGGAAAGAATACGAGCAGTACTTC. It is translated as CASSLATGKEYEQYF. Using reference TRBV5-1 and TRBJ2-7 for the parts outside the CDR3, the full variable domain is KAGVTQTPRYLIKTRGQQVTLSCSPISGHRSVSWYQQTPGQGLQFLFEYFSETQRNKGNFPGRFSGRQFSNSRSEMNVSTLELGDSALYLCASSLATGKEYEQYFGPGTRLTVT.